This T cell receptor beta chain was sequenced during a study of blood T cell repertoires in COVID-19. Study in general: Both acute and convalescent COVID-19 samples were obtained from the United States, Italy and Spain. Sources were T cells, B-cell-depleted T cells, or PBMCs; the material itself was cDNA or gDNA.

V was pared by 6 bases and J by 1 base, with 7 bases between. Per the germline V gene, CDR1 is SEHNR and CDR2 is FQNEAQ (reference sequence). The CDR3 loop spans 13 amino acids. Authors' processing steps: Reference gene primer amplification gave estimated nucleated cell counts. Method: immunoSEQ multiplex PCR; TCRdb's copy keeps in-frame clones and lacks some. From that table come the V and J calls and clone size; the DNA was used to work out D and trimming. The table includes approximately 160,000 clones, about 82% detected once. This TCR was sampled from a man aged 45 to 65 with active or convalescent COVID-19. Sequenced sample: peripheral blood. The rearrangement uses TRBV7-9 and TRBJ1-3; D unclear. The CDR3 reads CASRPGSGNTIYF. The CDR3 DNA reads TGTGCCAGCAGGCCCGGGTCTGGAAACACCATATATTTT.